One sample yielded the 20 T cell receptor beta chains listed below, sequenced in a study of cytomegalovirus exposure and HLA in healthy donors. The PCR had 60 Vbeta and 13 Jbeta primers. Clones were read by immunoSEQ multiplex PCR, and TCRdb kept only the in-frame ones, dropping some. This sample yields 150,000 to 200,000 clones, of which 84% are seen a single time; approximately 2.4% belongs to the top ten. Specimen: PBMCs. The receptors shown here come from a woman between 50 and 59 years old in good health and CMV-seropositive.

V gene TRBV18 combines with J gene TRBJ1-1; 8 nucleotides match TRBD1. J gave up 3 bases and V 5 bases, and 5 bases lay outside the gene matches. Germline V gene sequence: CDR1 KGHSH, CDR2 LQKENI. CDR3 size: 14 residues. The CDR3 nucleotides are TGTGCCAGCTCAGCCGGGACAGGAGACACTGAAGCTTTCTTT. Translated: CASSAGTGDTEAFF.

The table lists this clone with a count of one. The chain combines TRBV11-2 with TRBJ2-5; maybe TRBD1 (6 bases). The V gene lost 5 bases and the J gene lost 2 bases, with 15 bases spanning the gap. CDR1 is SGHAT, CDR2 FQNNGV, per germline. The CDR3 is made up of 15 amino acids. CDR3 coding DNA: TGTGCCAGCAGCCTACAGGGAAAGAGGCAAGAGACCCAGTACTTC. Residues: CASSLQGKRQETQYF.

This clone is a singleton in its sample. V usage is TRBV11-3 and J usage is TRBJ2-3, with TRBD2 identical over 8 bases. Germline CDR1 SGHNT, CDR2 YENEEA. The CDR3 has 16 residues. With V trimmed by 0 bases and J by 2 bases, 4 bases remained unmatched. The CDR3 is CASSLDVRGDTDTQYF. As DNA, the CDR3 is TGTGCCAGCAGCTTAGATGTGCGGGGGGACACAGATACGCAGTATTTT.

This clone was observed once. The V gene is TRBV6-6, the J gene TRBJ2-2; 9 positions match TRBD1. This CDR3 is 15 amino acids long. CDR1 and CDR2 from the germline V gene are MNHNY and SVGAGI (reference sequence). The junction had 6 bases not matched to a gene; V was cut back by 5 bases and J by 5 bases. CDR3 amino acids: CASSPRDRDTGELFF. CDR3 coding DNA: TGTGCCAGCAGTCCGCGGGACAGGGATACCGGGGAGCTGTTTTTT.

The chain carries TRBV7-2 and TRBJ1-5, with D perhaps matching TRBD1 (5 bases). Per the germline V gene, CDR1 is SGHTA and CDR2 is FQGNSA. V lost 5 bases, J lost 2 bases, and 13 bases lay in between. CDR3 length: 15 amino acids. The CDR3: CASSVDRAGNQPQHF. CDR3 nucleotides: TGTGCCAGCAGCGTAGACAGAGCGGGCAATCAGCCCCAGCATTTT.

The chain recombines TRBV27 with TRBJ2-3; 7 nucleotides line up with TRBD1. The J segment lost 5 bases and the V segment lost 5 bases, leaving 4 bases of the junction unmatched. The length of the CDR3 is 13 residues. CDR1 MNHEY and CDR2 SMNVEV come from the germline V gene (reference sequence). The chain's CDR3 is CASSRTGLDTQYF. The CDR3 DNA reads as TGTGCCAGCAGTCGGACAGGTTTAGATACGCAGTATTTT.

The chain joins TRBV21-1 to TRBJ2-7; whether TRBD1, the table's D call, matches the DNA was not checked. TRBV21-1 is classified as a pseudogene. This CDR3 is 14 amino acids long. CDR3 nucleotides: TGTGCCCTCACCGACCGGACAGTCTCCTACGAGCAGTACTTC. Encoded protein: CALTDRTVSYEQYF.

The V and J genes are TRBV7-9 and TRBJ2-7, with D tentatively TRBD1 (5 bases). Germline-derived CDR1 and CDR2 are SEHNR and FQNEAQ (reference sequence). The CDR3 sequence is 13 residues long. V lost 4 bases to trimming and J lost 1 base, with 8 bases between them. The CDR3 DNA sequence: TGTGCCAGCAGCTCCAGGGTTTCCTACGAGCAGTACTTC. Protein: CASSSRVSYEQYF.

The chain employs TRBV7-2 and TRBJ2-1, with TRBD2 matching 8 bases. Trimming cost V 2 bases and J 8 bases; bases outside gene matches: 11. This CDR3 has 16 amino acids. Looked up from germline, CDR1 is SGHTA and CDR2 is FQGNSA. The CDR3 protein is CASSLTGRGGQDEQFF. Here the CDR3 DNA reads TGTGCCAGCAGCTTAACGGGACGGGGGGGCCAAGATGAGCAGTTCTTC. Complete variable domain (other parts from reference TRBV7-2 and TRBJ2-1): GAGVSQSPSNKVTEKGKDVELRCDPISGHTALYWYRQSLGQGLEFLIYFQGNSAPDKSGLPSDRFSAERTGGSVSTLTIQRTQQEDSAVYLCASSLTGRGGQDEQFFGPGTRLTVL.

CDR3 sequence (DNA): TGCGCCAGCAGCCAGAGTAGGGGCCACGAGCAGTACTTC. It translates to CASSQSRGHEQYF. J is TRBJ2-7 and V is TRBV4-1; tentatively, D is TRBD1 (5 bases). The V end lost 3 bases, the J end lost 5 bases, and 11 bases lay between the germline ends. Germline V gives CDR1 MGHRA, CDR2 YSYEKL. The CDR3 length is 13 residues.

This chain uses TRBV4-2 with TRBJ2-7; TRBD2 aligns across 10 bases. V lost 3 bases and J lost 1; bases outside the gene matches: 6. The CDR3 length is 16 residues. Germline CDR1 reads LGHNA; CDR2 reads YNFKEQ. CDR3 region: CASSHGLAATSYEQYF. CDR3 in DNA: TGTGCCAGCAGCCATGGACTAGCGGCGACTTCCTACGAGCAGTACTTC.

The chain has TRBV9 and TRBJ2-1, with 10 bases identical to TRBD1. Germline V gives CDR1 SGDLS, CDR2 YYNGEE. The ends lost 4 bases at V and 3 bases at J; junction bases unmatched: 4. This CDR3 has 15 amino acids. CDR3 region: CASSMDRGNYNEQFF. CDR3 in DNA: TGTGCCAGCAGCATGGACAGGGGGAACTACAATGAGCAGTTCTTC.

This clone was seen a single time. The chain joins TRBV28 to TRBJ1-1; 9 bases map to TRBD1. Trimming cost V 6 bases and J 2 bases; bases outside gene matches: 10. The CDR3 length is 16 residues. Germline V CDR1 and CDR2: MDHEN, SYDVKM. The CDR3 here is CASRIPGTGKNTEAFF. The DNA for the CDR3 is TGTGCCAGCAGGATTCCCGGGACAGGGAAAAACACTGAAGCTTTCTTT.

The chain links TRBV2 to TRBJ2-7; D gene unclear. V dropped 6 bases and J dropped 4 bases, with 16 bases sitting between them. The CDR3 length is 14 residues. Germline CDR1 reads SNHLY; CDR2 reads FYNNEI. The DNA for the CDR3 is TGTGCCAGCAGCGCTGACACTGGCGTGTACGAGCAGTACTTC. Its translation: CASSADTGVYEQYF.

The chain couples TRBV28 to TRBJ2-2; 8 bases are shared with TRBD1. The CDR3 totals 14 residues. V lost 5 bases, J lost 5 bases, and 4 bases stayed unmatched. From germline, CDR1 is MDHEN and CDR2 SYDVKM. Written as DNA, the CDR3 is TGTGCCAGCAGTCCAGGGGGCAAAACCGGGGAGCTGTTTTTT. This codes for CASSPGGKTGELFF.

The chain carries TRBV6-5 and TRBJ1-5, with 11 bases aligning to TRBD1. Germline trimming cut 0 bases from V and 6 bases from J; bases unmatched to any gene: 1. There are 15 residues in the CDR3. The germline gives CDR1 MNHEY, CDR2 SVGAGI. The CDR3 region has the DNA TGTGCCAGCAGTTACTCGGGACAGGGGGGTCAGCCCCAGCATTTT. Translating gives CASSYSGQGGQPQHF.

The DNA for the CDR3 is TGTGCCAGCAGCTTAAGCGGGGCAGAGACCCAGTACTTC. Translated: CASSLSGAETQYF. J is TRBJ2-5 and V is TRBV7-9; 7 bases fit TRBD2. V was pared by 2 bases and J by 4 bases, with 1 base of the junction left unmatched. The length of the CDR3 is 13 residues. Germline V gene sequence: CDR1 SEHNR, CDR2 FQNEAQ (reference sequence). Full variable domain (missing parts from reference TRBV7-9 and TRBJ2-5): DTGVSQNPRHKITKRGQNVTFRCDPISEHNRLYWYRQTLGQGPEFLTYFQNEAQLEKSRLLSDRFSAERPKGSFSTLEIQRTEQGDSAMYLCASSLSGAETQYFGPGTRLLVL.

There are a few counts of this clone. The rearrangement links TRBV5-4 to TRBJ1-3; 7 bases agree with TRBD1. From germline, CDR1 is SGHNT and CDR2 YYREEE (reference sequence). The V gene end was trimmed by 4 bases and the J gene end by 0 bases; junction bases not matched to a gene: 4. The CDR3 is made up of 15 amino acids. CDR3 sequence: CASSGGQSSGNTIYF. The CDR3 nucleotides are TGTGCCAGCAGCGGGGGACAGAGCTCTGGAAACACCATATATTTT.

The J gene is TRBJ1-1, the V gene TRBV9; 11 nucleotides match TRBD1. Germline V gives CDR1 SGDLS, CDR2 YYNGEE. The CDR3 runs to 15 residues. V lost 0 bases to trimming and J lost 10 bases; unmatched junction nucleotides: 8. CDR3 protein: CASSVVGGTGGSAFF. Here the CDR3 DNA reads TGTGCCAGCAGCGTAGTCGGAGGGACAGGGGGTTCAGCTTTCTTT.

Notes on this clone: Its ends do not fully match the called genes, so a read error is possible. The chain combines TRBV19 with TRBJ1-1, with TRBD1 as a possible D gene (5 bases). Looked up from germline, CDR1 is LNHDA and CDR2 is SQIVND (reference sequence). This CDR3 comprises 12 residues. The CDR3 sequence: CASSLDSTEAFF. In DNA, the CDR3 is TGTGCCAGTAGTTTAGACAGCACTGAAGCTTTCTTT.